Listed here are 16 T cell receptor beta chains from one sample, sequenced in a study of blood T cell repertoires in COVID-19. Repertoires were generated with immunoSEQ multiplex PCR, while TCRdb's copy carries only in-frame clones and drops some. The table records 230,000 or so clones, 80% to 90% of them present only once. The sequenced material came from peripheral blood. These receptors were collected from a man between 40 and 49 years old with active or convalescent COVID-19.

This chain connects TRBV2 to TRBJ2-1; possible D gene TRBD2, 5 bases. The V end was cut by 3 bases, the J end by 5 bases, with 11 bases between. The CDR3 is 14 amino acids. Germline V gene lookup returns CDR1 SNHLY and CDR2 FYNNEI. The CDR3 DNA is TGTGCCAGCAGTGATGGGCGAGGGAACAATGAGCAGTTCTTC. Its translation: CASSDGRGNNEQFF.

The CDR3 nucleotides are TGCGCCAGCAGCTTGGGGGGCCTTAGTGGACGCACAGATACGCAGTATTTT. The encoded protein is CASSLGGLSGRTDTQYF. J is TRBJ2-3 and V is TRBV5-1, with a weak D call TRBD1 (5 bases). The CDR3 length is 17 residues. Trimming left V 0 bases short and J 1 base short, with 15 bases between. Germline V gene data show CDR1 as SGHRS and CDR2 as YFSETQ. The full variable domain, its missing parts supplied by reference TRBV5-1 and TRBJ2-3, is KAGVTQTPRYLIKTRGQQVTLSCSPISGHRSVSWYQQTPGQGLQFLFEYFSETQRNKGNFPGRFSGRQFSNSRSEMNVSTLELGDSALYLCASSLGGLSGRTDTQYFGPGTRLTVL.

The chain carries TRBV2 and TRBJ1-2; D ambiguous. Germline CDR1 reads SNHLY; CDR2 reads FYNNEI. The CDR3 consists of 11 residues. With 2 bases removed from V and 7 bases from J, the gap between germline ends came to 5 bases. CDR3 amino acids: CASSESFGYTF. The CDR3, as DNA: TGTGCCAGCAGTGAATCGTTTGGCTACACCTTC.

The gene calls are TRBV2 and TRBJ2-7; D unclear. The germline CDR1 and CDR2 sequences are SNHLY and FYNNEI. The CDR3 covers 11 residues. Trimming took off 7 bases at V and 1 base at J, with 5 bases between the two ends. The CDR3 DNA follows: TGTGCCAGCATGCGTTCCTACGAGCAGTACTTC. Its protein is CASMRSYEQYF. Looking up the rest from reference TRBV2 and TRBJ2-7 gives the full variable domain: EPEVTQTPSHQVTQMGQEVILRCVPISNHLYFYWYRQILGQKVEFLVSFYNNEISEKSEIFDDQFSVERPDGSNFTLKIRSTKLEDSAMYFCASMRSYEQYFGPGTRLTVT.

The rearrangement links TRBV28 to TRBJ1-1; D ambiguous. This CDR3 is 11 amino acids long. Germline V CDR1 and CDR2: MDHEN, SYDVKM. Trimming removed 6 bases at V and 1 base at J, with 3 bases between. CDR3 nucleotide sequence: TGTGCCAGCAGCCGGAACACTGAAGCTTTCTTT. Amino acid sequence: CASSRNTEAFF.

The chain joins TRBV18 to TRBJ2-7; a possible D gene is TRBD2 (5 bases). Germline V gene lookup returns CDR1 KGHSH and CDR2 LQKENI. This CDR3 has 15 amino acids. V lost 0 bases and J 6 bases, leaving 15 bases between the germline ends. The CDR3: CASSPPGRWMSEQYF. DNA of the CDR3: TGTGCCAGCTCACCACCAGGGAGATGGATGAGCGAGCAGTACTTC.

The chain links TRBV5-5 to TRBJ2-7, with D possibly matching TRBD1 (6 bases). The V gene lost 5 bases and the J gene lost 3 bases, with 9 bases spanning the gap. This CDR3 region has 12 residues. Germline V gene sequence: CDR1 SGHKS, CDR2 YYEKEE (reference sequence). As DNA, the CDR3 is TGTGCCAGCAGACCGACAGGCTACGAGCAGTACTTC. This translates into CASRPTGYEQYF. Full variable domain (missing parts from reference TRBV5-5 and TRBJ2-7): DAGVTQSPTHLIKTRGQQVTLRCSPISGHKSVSWYQQVLGQGPQFIFQYYEKEERGRGNFPDRFSARQFPNYSSELNVNALLLGDSALYLCASRPTGYEQYFGPGTRLTVT.

The rearrangement joins TRBV5-1 to TRBJ1-4; D gene ambiguous. The germline V gene has CDR1 SGHRS and CDR2 YFSETQ. The CDR3 contains 14 residues. The germline V and J ends were trimmed by 7 bases and 8 bases, with 18 bases remaining between them. The CDR3 DNA reads TGCGCCAGCTCTCGGGAAAACGAGGAAGAAAAACTGTTTTTT. This sequence encodes CASSRENEEEKLFF.

The chain uses TRBV11-2 and TRBJ1-1; 7 positions agree with TRBD1. Germline lookup yields CDR1 SGHAT and CDR2 FQNNGV. The CDR3 has 16 amino acids. J was trimmed by 4 bases and V by 1 base; bases with no gene match: 9. The DNA of the CDR3 is TGTGCCAGCAGCTTAGCGAAACACAGGGGTAGCACTGAAGCTTTCTTT. It codes for CASSLAKHRGSTEAFF.

The V gene is TRBV3-1 (or the pseudogene TRBV3-2), the J gene TRBJ2-3; the match to TRBD2 covers 15 bases. V was clipped by 1 base and J by 5 bases; unmatched bases: 4. CDR3 length: 17 amino acids. Looked up from germline, CDR1 is LGHDT and CDR2 is YNNKEL (reference sequence). The CDR3 protein is CASSQALGLAGGDTQYF. CDR3 DNA sequence: TGTGCCAGCAGCCAAGCCCTGGGACTAGCGGGAGGAGATACGCAGTATTTT.

V is TRBV24-1 and J is TRBJ2-7; 9 bases align to TRBD2. The CDR3 loop spans 15 amino acids. Germline trimming cut 5 bases from V and 1 base from J; bases unmatched to any gene: 5. Germline V gives CDR1 KGHDR, CDR2 SFDVKD. The CDR3 nucleotides are TGTGCCACCAGTGCGGGGCTAGCGGGATCCTACGAGCAGTACTTC. Translated, it gives CATSAGLAGSYEQYF.

The rearrangement links TRBV5-4 to TRBJ1-3, with 10 bases identical to TRBD1. The CDR3 totals 15 residues. CDR1 and CDR2 (germline): SGHNT, YYREEE (reference sequence). With 4 bases clipped from V and 7 bases from J, the junction kept 8 bases outside the gene matches. CDR3 region: CASSLQTGGTNTIYF. CDR3 coding DNA: TGTGCCAGCAGCCTTCAGACAGGGGGCACTAACACCATATATTTT. Using reference TRBV5-4 and TRBJ1-3 for the parts outside the CDR3, the full variable domain is ETGVTQSPTHLIKTRGQQVTLRCSSQSGHNTVSWYQQALGQGPQFIFQYYREEENGRGNFPPRFSGLQFPNYSSELNVNALELDDSALYLCASSLQTGGTNTIYFGEGSWLTVV.

Details on this clone: Other DNA sequences within the sample encode an identical CDR3. This sequence joins TRBV5-1 and TRBJ1-4, with 9 bases lining up with TRBD1. The junction had 1 base not matched to a gene; V was cut back by 0 bases and J by 7 bases. CDR1 is SGHRS and CDR2 is YFSETQ in the germline V gene. The CDR3 has 14 amino acids. The CDR3 DNA reads as TGCGCCAGCAGCTTGGGACAGGGGGGTGAAAAACTGTTTTTT. Residues: CASSLGQGGEKLFF.

This rearrangement joins TRBV10-3 to TRBJ1-5, with TRBD1 identical over 8 bases. V dropped 11 bases and J dropped 1; count of bases not matched to a gene: 4. CDR1 and CDR2 (germline): ENHRY, SYGVKD. The CDR3 is 13 amino acids. The CDR3 bases are TGTGCCTTCGGACAGGGAAGCAATCAGCCCCAGCATTTT. Amino acids: CAFGQGSNQPQHF.

This chain joins TRBV12-3 or TRBV12-4 and TRBJ2-7; 7 bases are a match to TRBD1. After removal of 6 bases from V and 5 bases from J, the junction contained 7 bases not matched to a gene. The CDR3 loop spans 13 amino acids. This CDR3 reads CASRLGQNHEQYF. Written as DNA, the CDR3 is TGTGCCAGCAGACTGGGACAGAACCACGAGCAGTACTTC.

The V gene is TRBV10-3, the J gene TRBJ2-6; 9 bases align to TRBD1. Unmatched junction bases numbered 10, after V lost 7 bases and J lost 0 bases. This CDR3 contains 18 residues. The germline V gene encodes CDR1 ENHRY and CDR2 SYGVKD. The CDR3, as DNA: TGTGCCATCAAGGGACAGGGAGGGCCCAGCTCTGGGGCCAACGTCCTGACTTTC. Translation: CAIKGQGGPSSGANVLTF.